This T cell receptor (beta chain) was captured by sequencing in a study of T cells in Graves' hyperthyroidism and ophthalmopathy. TCR beta CDR3 regions were amplified from RNA. HTBI primers drove first-round RT-PCR of the TCR CDR3. TCRdb reprocessed the multiplex PCR reads with MiXCR, giving one entry per CDR3 protein. The data hold 300,000 to 450,000 distinct CDR3 sequences, with approximately 12% observed a single time. With 3 bases clipped from V and 3 bases from J, the junction kept 4 bases outside the gene matches. Germline lookup yields CDR1 LGHDT and CDR2 YNNKEL (reference sequence). The CDR3 runs 15 residues. Many counts were recorded for this clonotype.

The V gene is TRBV3-1, the J gene TRBJ2-2, with TRBD1 identical over 7 bases. The sample comprised blood. The sequence was collected from a young man with Graves' hyperthyroidism that later progressed to Graves' ophthalmopathy. The CDR3 loop is CASSHSGQHTGELFF. For the CDR3, the DNA is TGTGCCAGCAGCCATTCGGGACAGCACACCGGGGAGCTGTTTTTT.